Listed below are T cell receptor beta chains from one sample, sequenced in a study of blood T cell repertoires in COVID-19. The method was immunoSEQ multiplex PCR; TCRdb's version includes in-frame clones alone and lacks a portion of them. Of 200,000 to 300,000 clones listed, roughly 86% were seen once; the top ten hold under 9%. The sequenced sample was peripheral blood. The source of these receptors is a woman in her 70s with active or convalescent COVID-19. Both conserved end residues are part of each CDR3. A D gene is named only where the DNA matches it firmly. Clone size is shown for a subset of rows, as once, few, many or a class of expanded clone.

d_gene	j_gene	abundance	v_gene	CDR3aa
.	TRBJ2-5	few	TRBV11-2	CASSSLARETQYF
.	TRBJ1-5	.	TRBV19	CASSVTGGFGGDQPQHF
TRBD2	TRBJ2-3	.	TRBV10-3	CAISRAGGTTDTQYF
.	TRBJ1-1	once	TRBV7-9	CASTQQGRNTEAFF
.	TRBJ1-1	.	TRBV7-3	CASSSYLNTEAFF
.	TRBJ1-2	once	TRBV9	CASSVDSSYYGYTF
.	TRBJ1-6	.	TRBV12-3/TRBV12-4	CASSRSANSPLHF
TRBD1	TRBJ1-6	.	TRBV5-6	CASSSGQVMPPLHF
.	TRBJ2-1	.	TRBV18	CASSLISGGLSSYNEQFF
.	TRBJ2-5	.	TRBV19	CASSKGVQETQYF
TRBD1	TRBJ1-1	.	TRBV7-9	CASSLQQGAEAFF
.	TRBJ2-2	.	TRBV5-1	CASSFNGGELFF
.	TRBJ2-1	.	TRBV18	CASSPEGYNEQFF
TRBD1	TRBJ2-3	.	TRBV5-1	CASRKDRAHTDTQYF
.	TRBJ1-2	.	TRBV21-1	CATLGPRTNYGYTF
TRBD1	TRBJ1-5	once	TRBV19	CASSIRQGAHQPQHF
.	TRBJ1-1	.	TRBV5-1	CASSFSGQNTEAFF
.	TRBJ1-2	few	TRBV9	CASSAPGPEINYGYTF
.	TRBJ2-6	.	TRBV18	CASSPEGSGANVLTF
.	TRBJ1-2	.	TRBV2	CASNGANYGYTF
TRBD1	TRBJ1-4	.	TRBV2	CASRGQPNEKLFF
TRBD2	TRBJ2-1	.	TRBV18	CASSPTSGGGWNNEQFF
TRBD1	TRBJ2-1	.	TRBV9	CASSVDPGGSYNEQFF
TRBD1	TRBJ1-1	.	TRBV14	CASSEGQVVTEAFF
TRBD1	TRBJ1-3	.	TRBV7-8	CASSLGGDRPNGNTIYF
.	TRBJ1-2	few	TRBV6-5	CATRQVYGYTF
TRBD2	TRBJ2-1	once	TRBV6-5	CASSYGVAGGQNEQFF
TRBD1	TRBJ1-4	.	TRBV5-1	CASSAGTGGEKLFF
.	TRBJ2-1	.	TRBV6-5	CASSRGSIHNEQFF
TRBD1	TRBJ1-2	.	TRBV6-6	CASTNRQGAWGYTF
.	TRBJ2-5	.	TRBV5-1	CASSYGRSEGTQYF
.	TRBJ2-3	.	TRBV9	CASSVDGGTTSTDTQYF
.	TRBJ2-3	.	TRBV3-1/TRBV3-2	CASSQDGLSTDTQYF
TRBD2	TRBJ2-3	.	TRBV2	CASNLAGRLAQYF
.	TRBJ1-4	.	TRBV11-2	CASSLSPGQNEKLFF
.	TRBJ2-5	.	TRBV7-9	CASSLATGYQETQYF
.	TRBJ1-2	few	TRBV5-5	CASSQTLGGFYGYTF
TRBD2	TRBJ2-3	.	TRBV19	CASSIRERGPSTDTQYF
.	TRBJ2-5	.	TRBV24-1	CATSPRGGQETQYF
TRBD1	TRBJ2-3	.	TRBV6-2/TRBV6-3	CASSFPDRARNTQYF
TRBD1	TRBJ2-7	once	TRBV5-5	CASSFGQGSGYEQYF
.	TRBJ1-1	.	TRBV19	CASSKDSLLNTEAFF
TRBD1	TRBJ1-2	.	TRBV3-1/TRBV3-2	CASSPGQGGYGYTF
TRBD2	TRBJ2-1	.	TRBV6-2/TRBV6-3	CASSRTSGAPRGNEQFF
TRBD2	TRBJ2-3	.	TRBV5-6	CASSLVDRTSSTHTQYF
TRBD2	TRBJ2-5	.	TRBV2	CASRATSGAETQYF
TRBD1	TRBJ1-4	.	TRBV10-3	CAIRDDRGDEKLFF
.	TRBJ2-7	few	TRBV2	CASTREAGSYEQYF
.	TRBJ1-1	.	TRBV19	CASSTGENTEAFF